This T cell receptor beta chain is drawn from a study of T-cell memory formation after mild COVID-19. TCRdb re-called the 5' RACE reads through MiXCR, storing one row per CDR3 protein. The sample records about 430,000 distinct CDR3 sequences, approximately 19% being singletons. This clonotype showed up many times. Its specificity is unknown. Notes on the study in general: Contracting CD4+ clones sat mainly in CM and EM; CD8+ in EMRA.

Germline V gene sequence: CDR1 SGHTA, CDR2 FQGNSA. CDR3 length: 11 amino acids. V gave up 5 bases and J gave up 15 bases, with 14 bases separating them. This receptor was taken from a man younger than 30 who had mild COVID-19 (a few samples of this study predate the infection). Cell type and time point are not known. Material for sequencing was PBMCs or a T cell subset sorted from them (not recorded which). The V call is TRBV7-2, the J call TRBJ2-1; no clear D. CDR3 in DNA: TGTGCCAGCAGCGCCCCGGCCGTGGGGTTCTTC. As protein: CASSAPAVGFF.